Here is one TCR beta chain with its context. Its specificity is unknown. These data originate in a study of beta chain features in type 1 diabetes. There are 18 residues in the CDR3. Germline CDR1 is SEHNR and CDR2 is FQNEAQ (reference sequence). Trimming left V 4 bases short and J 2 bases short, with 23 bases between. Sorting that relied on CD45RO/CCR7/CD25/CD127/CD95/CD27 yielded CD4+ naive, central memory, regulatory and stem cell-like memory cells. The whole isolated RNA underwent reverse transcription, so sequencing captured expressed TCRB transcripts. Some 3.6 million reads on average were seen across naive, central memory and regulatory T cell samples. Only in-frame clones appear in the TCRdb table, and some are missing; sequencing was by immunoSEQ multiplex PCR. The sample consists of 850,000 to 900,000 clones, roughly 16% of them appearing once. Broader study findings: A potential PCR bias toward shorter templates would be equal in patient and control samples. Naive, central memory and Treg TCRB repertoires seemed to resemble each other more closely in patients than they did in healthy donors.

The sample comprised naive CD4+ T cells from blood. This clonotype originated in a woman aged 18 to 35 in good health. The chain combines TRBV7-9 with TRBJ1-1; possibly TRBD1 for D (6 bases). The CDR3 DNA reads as TGTGCCAGCAGCTCCCCGCCACAGGGAGGGGGAAGAAACACTGAAGCTTTCTTT. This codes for CASSSPPQGGGRNTEAFF.